This is a list of T cell receptor beta chains from one sample in a study of identical twins. TCRdb recomputed calls from the 5' RACE reads with MiXCR, one row per CDR3 protein. The sample has about 790,000 distinct CDR3 sequences; about 20% are singletons. This sample was shared with a second study, whose subject was T cells expressing NK-cell markers.

Sequenced material: PBMCs. Receptor source: a woman younger than 35 in good health. Both conserved end residues are part of each CDR3. A D gene is named only where the DNA matches it firmly. Expanded clones get a size class; other rows say once, few or many, or leave the size out.

d_call,j_call,clone_size,v_call,cdr3_aa,cdr3_nt
.,TRBJ2-5,.,TRBV5-1,CASGPGNRGETQYF,TGCGCCAGCGGACCCGGGAACCGAGGGGAGACCCAGTACTTC
.,TRBJ1-5,.,TRBV19,CASTTGKENQPQHF,TGTGCCAGTACTACGGGTAAGGAAAATCAGCCCCAGCATTTT
TRBD2,TRBJ2-5,.,TRBV12-3/TRBV12-4,CASSLLSLGRVGTQYF,TGTGCCAGCAGTTTACTCTCGTTGGGGAGGGTGGGGACCCAGTACTTC
TRBD2,TRBJ2-1,few,TRBV10-3,CAISGGRGYEQFF,TGTGCCATCAGTGGCGGGAGGGGGTATGAGCAGTTCTTC
.,TRBJ1-2,many,TRBV5-1,CASSSQGVGYGYTF,TGCGCCAGCAGCTCCCAGGGTGTCGGCTATGGCTACACCTTC
.,TRBJ2-3,many,TRBV10-3,CAISRRTAGTSTDTQYF,TGTGCCATCAGTCGAAGAACGGCGGGTACTAGCACAGATACGCAGTATTTT
.,TRBJ2-1,few,TRBV7-3,CASSLTPRGNEQFF,TGTGCCAGCAGCTTAACTCCCAGGGGCAATGAGCAGTTCTTC
.,TRBJ2-7,few,TRBV9,CASSVGGTLDYEQYF,TGTGCCAGCAGCGTAGGCGGGACACTTGACTACGAGCAGTACTTC
.,TRBJ1-4,.,TRBV12-3/TRBV12-4,CATFADNVGKLFF,TGTGCCACCTTCGCCGACAATGTGGGAAAACTGTTTTTT
.,TRBJ1-5,many,TRBV12-3/TRBV12-4,CASSLMGVNQPQHF,TGTGCCAGCAGTCTCATGGGGGTAAATCAGCCCCAGCATTTT
.,TRBJ1-2,.,TRBV6-5,CASSYSGGRYGYTF,TGTGCCAGCAGTTACTCTGGGGGCCGCTATGGCTACACCTTC
.,TRBJ2-2,.,TRBV9,CASSVALWSAGTGELFF,TGTGCCAGCAGCGTAGCTTTATGGAGCGCAGGGACCGGGGAGCTGTTTTTT
.,TRBJ2-7,.,TRBV7-7,CASSTTPGDEQYF,TGTGCTAGCAGCACCACCCCAGGAGATGAGCAGTACTTC
.,TRBJ2-1,few,TRBV10-3,CAIRAEYNEQFF,TGTGCCATCAGAGCAGAATACAATGAGCAGTTCTTC
TRBD1,TRBJ2-7,few,TRBV10-3,CAISRDSSYEQYF,TGTGCCATCAGTCGGGACAGCTCCTACGAGCAGTACTTC
.,TRBJ2-1,.,TRBV11-2,CASSPLGRSSYNEQFF,TGTGCCAGCAGTCCACTCGGGCGAAGCTCCTACAATGAGCAGTTCTTC
TRBD1,TRBJ2-1,.,TRBV29-1,CSVEDRGLSYNEQFF,TGCAGCGTTGAGGACAGGGGATTATCATACAATGAGCAGTTCTTC
TRBD2,TRBJ2-1,many,TRBV15,CATSRDRPSGYLYNEQFF,TGTGCCACCAGCAGAGATCGCCCTAGCGGCTACCTATACAATGAGCAGTTCTTC
.,TRBJ1-1,few,TRBV24-1,CATSDWDGQAFF,TGTGCCACCAGTGACTGGGACGGACAAGCTTTCTTT
.,TRBJ1-1,.,TRBV29-1,CSVETPGYPPEAFF,TGCAGCGTTGAAACACCGGGGTACCCCCCTGAAGCTTTCTTT
.,TRBJ1-2,.,TRBV7-9,CASSLGRPRAHYGYTF,TGTGCCAGCAGCTTAGGGAGACCTAGGGCCCACTATGGCTACACCTTC
.,TRBJ2-2,.,TRBV5-1,CASSFSGVITGELFF,TGCGCCAGCAGCTTTTCGGGGGTCATCACCGGGGAGCTGTTTTTT
.,TRBJ1-4,once,TRBV27,CASSSPGAQYEKLFF,TGTGCCAGCAGCTCCCCGGGGGCGCAGTATGAAAAACTGTTTTTT
.,TRBJ1-2,few,TRBV7-3,CASSFRRSAGYTF,TGTGCCAGCAGCTTTCGGCGATCGGCTGGCTACACCTTC
.,TRBJ2-6,.,TRBV27,CASSFKTRTGNGANVLTF,TGTGCCAGCAGTTTTAAAACCCGAACAGGGAACGGGGCCAACGTCCTGACTTTC
.,TRBJ1-6,few,TRBV16,CASSQGGTPLHF,TGTGCCAGCAGCCAAGGAGGGACACCCCTCCACTTT
.,TRBJ1-1,few,TRBV10-3,CAILGTGNTEAFF,TGTGCCATTCTCGGGACGGGGAACACTGAAGCTTTCTTT
TRBD1,TRBJ1-6,.,TRBV15,CATSWTGGLNSPLHF,TGTGCCACCAGTTGGACAGGGGGTCTTAATTCACCCCTCCACTTT
.,TRBJ2-7,.,TRBV2,CASRYRESEYEQYF,TGTGCCAGCCGTTACAGGGAAAGTGAGTACGAGCAGTACTTC
.,TRBJ2-7,.,TRBV7-9,CASSLSTGGFSYEQYF,TGTGCCAGCAGCTTATCTACGGGGGGCTTCAGCTACGAGCAGTACTTC
TRBD1,TRBJ2-5,.,TRBV30,CAWSNLGQYQETQYF,TGTGCCTGGAGTAACCTGGGACAGTACCAAGAGACCCAGTACTTC
.,TRBJ2-5,few,TRBV20-1,CSASRAGHEETQYF,TGCAGTGCTAGTCGGGCGGGGCATGAAGAGACCCAGTACTTC